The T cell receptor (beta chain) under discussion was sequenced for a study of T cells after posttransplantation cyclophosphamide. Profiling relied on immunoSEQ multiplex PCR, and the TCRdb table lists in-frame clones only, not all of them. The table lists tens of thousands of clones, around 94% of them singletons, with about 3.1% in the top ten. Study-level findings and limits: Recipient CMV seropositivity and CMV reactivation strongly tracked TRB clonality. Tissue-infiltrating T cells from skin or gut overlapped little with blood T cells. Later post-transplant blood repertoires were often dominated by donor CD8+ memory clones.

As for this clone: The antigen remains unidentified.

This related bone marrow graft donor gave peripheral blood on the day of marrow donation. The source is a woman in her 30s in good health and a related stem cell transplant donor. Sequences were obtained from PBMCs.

The CDR3 DNA follows: TGCGCCAGCAGCTTGTTAGGAGGTTCTGCGAACACCGGGGAGCTGTTTTTT. Translation gives CASSLLGGSANTGELFF. V gene TRBV5-1 combines with J gene TRBJ2-2, with D perhaps matching TRBD2 (5 bases). Trimming stripped 1 base from V and 0 bases from J, with 13 bases between. Germline CDR1 reads SGHRS; CDR2 reads YFSETQ. This CDR3 is built from 17 residues.